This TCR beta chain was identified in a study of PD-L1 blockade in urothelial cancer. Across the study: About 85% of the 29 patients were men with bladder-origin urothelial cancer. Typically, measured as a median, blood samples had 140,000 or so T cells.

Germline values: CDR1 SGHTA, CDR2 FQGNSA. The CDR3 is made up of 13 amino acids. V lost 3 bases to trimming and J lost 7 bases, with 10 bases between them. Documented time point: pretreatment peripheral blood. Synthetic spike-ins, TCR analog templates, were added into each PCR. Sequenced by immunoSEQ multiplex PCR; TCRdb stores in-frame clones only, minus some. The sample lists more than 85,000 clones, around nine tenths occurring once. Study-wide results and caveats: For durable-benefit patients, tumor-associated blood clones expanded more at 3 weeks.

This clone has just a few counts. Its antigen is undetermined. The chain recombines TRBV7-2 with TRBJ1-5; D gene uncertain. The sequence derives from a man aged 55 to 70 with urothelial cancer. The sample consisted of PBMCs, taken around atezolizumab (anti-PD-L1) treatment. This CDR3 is CASSFTGSQPQHF. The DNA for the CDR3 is TGTGCCAGCAGCTTTACGGGATCGCAGCCCCAGCATTTT.